This T cell receptor beta chain was obtained from a study of regulatory T cells in long-lasting Graves disease. Study findings and constraints: New patients shared fewer than 1,000 public clonotypes, and persistent patients shared more, with fewer than 3,500.

As to time point: persistent/refractory GD, antithyroid drugs over 5 years with positive TRAb. Generation of the TCR library employed RNA extracted from PBMCs. It was American Thyroid Association guidelines that determined Graves' disease diagnosis. There are many counts of this clonotype. What it binds is unknown. Both iRepertoire HTBI primers and Arm-PCR of CDR3 regions were used to build the TCR beta libraries. Methods used by the authors: Across the samples, identification revealed 50 to 80 TRBV and 13 to 15 TRBJ segments. TCRdb recomputed calls from the multiplex PCR reads with MiXCR, one row per CDR3 protein. In this record, the V and J calls reflect TCRdb's handling and not the investigators' own analysis. The sample consists of a few hundred thousand distinct CDR3 sequences, 23% of them appearing once. The CDR3 has 13 amino acids. Trimming shortened V by 5 bases and J by 3 bases, and 11 bases separated the two germline ends.

The specimen was peripheral blood mononuclear cells (PBMCs), collected when the disease was refractory, from a patient treated with antithyroid drugs. The chain recombines TRBV12-3 or TRBV12-4 with TRBJ2-7; D remains unclear. This receptor was obtained from a female donor with Graves disease. CDR3 nucleotides: TGTGCCAGCAGTCGTTCTACGTTCTACGAGCAGTACTTC. This encodes CASSRSTFYEQYF.